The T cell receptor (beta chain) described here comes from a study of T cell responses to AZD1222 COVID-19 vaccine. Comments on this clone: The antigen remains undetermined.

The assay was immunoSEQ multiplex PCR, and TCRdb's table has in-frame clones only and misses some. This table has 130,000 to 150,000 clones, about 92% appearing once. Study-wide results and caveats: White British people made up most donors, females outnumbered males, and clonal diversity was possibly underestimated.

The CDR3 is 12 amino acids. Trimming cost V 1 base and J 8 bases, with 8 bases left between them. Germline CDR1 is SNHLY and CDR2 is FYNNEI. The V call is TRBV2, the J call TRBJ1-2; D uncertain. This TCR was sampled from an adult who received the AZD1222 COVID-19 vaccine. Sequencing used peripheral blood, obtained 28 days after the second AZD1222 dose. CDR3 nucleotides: TGTGCCAGCAGTGAAGATAGAGGCGGCTACACCTTC. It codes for CASSEDRGGYTF.